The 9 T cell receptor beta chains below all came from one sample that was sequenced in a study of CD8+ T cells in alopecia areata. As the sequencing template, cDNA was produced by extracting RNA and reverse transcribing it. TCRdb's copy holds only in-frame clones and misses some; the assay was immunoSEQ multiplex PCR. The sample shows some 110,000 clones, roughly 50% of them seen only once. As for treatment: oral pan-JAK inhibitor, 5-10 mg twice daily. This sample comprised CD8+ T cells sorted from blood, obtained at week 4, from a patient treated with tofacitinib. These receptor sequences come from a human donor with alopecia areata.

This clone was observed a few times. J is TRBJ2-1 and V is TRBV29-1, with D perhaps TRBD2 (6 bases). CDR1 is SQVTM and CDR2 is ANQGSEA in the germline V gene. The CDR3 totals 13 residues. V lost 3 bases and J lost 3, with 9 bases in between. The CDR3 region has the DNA TGCAGCGTTGATCCGGGGGTCTACAATGAGCAGTTCTTC. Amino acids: CSVDPGVYNEQFF.

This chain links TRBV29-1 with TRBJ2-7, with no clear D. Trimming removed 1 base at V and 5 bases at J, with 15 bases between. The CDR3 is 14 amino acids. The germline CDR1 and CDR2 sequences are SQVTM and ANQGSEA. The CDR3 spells CSVEGYNSLDEQYF. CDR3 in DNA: TGCAGCGTTGAAGGGTACAACTCTCTCGACGAGCAGTACTTC.

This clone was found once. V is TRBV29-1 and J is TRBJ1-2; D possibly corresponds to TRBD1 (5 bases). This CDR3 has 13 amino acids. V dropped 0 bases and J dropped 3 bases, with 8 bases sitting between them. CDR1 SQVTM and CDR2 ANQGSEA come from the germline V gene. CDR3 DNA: TGCAGCGTTGAAGAGGGGGAGCACTATGGCTACACCTTC. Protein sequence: CSVEEGEHYGYTF.

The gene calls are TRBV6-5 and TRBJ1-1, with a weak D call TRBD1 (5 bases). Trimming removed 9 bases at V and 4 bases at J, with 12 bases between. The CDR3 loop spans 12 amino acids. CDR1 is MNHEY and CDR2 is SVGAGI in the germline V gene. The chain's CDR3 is CASGRRGTEAFF. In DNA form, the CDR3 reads TGTGCCAGTGGCAGGAGGGGCACTGAAGCTTTCTTT.

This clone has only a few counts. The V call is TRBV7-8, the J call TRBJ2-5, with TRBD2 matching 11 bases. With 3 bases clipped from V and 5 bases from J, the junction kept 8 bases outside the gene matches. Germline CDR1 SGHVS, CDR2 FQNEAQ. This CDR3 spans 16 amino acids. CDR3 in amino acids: CASSFAKLAGVETQYF. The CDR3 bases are TGTGCCAGCAGCTTCGCAAAACTAGCGGGGGTGGAGACCCAGTACTTC.

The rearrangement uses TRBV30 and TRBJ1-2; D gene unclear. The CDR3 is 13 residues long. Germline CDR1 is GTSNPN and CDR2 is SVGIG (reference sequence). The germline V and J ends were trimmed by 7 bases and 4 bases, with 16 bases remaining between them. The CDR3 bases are TGTGCCTCAATCGGGTTAAACCCCTATGGCTACACCTTC. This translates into CASIGLNPYGYTF.

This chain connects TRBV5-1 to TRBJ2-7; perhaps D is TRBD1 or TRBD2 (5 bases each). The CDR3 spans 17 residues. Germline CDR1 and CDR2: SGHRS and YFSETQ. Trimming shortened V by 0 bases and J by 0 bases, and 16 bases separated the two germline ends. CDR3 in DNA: TGCGCCAGCAGCTTGGACCACTCCGGGGCAGGCTCCTACGAGCAGTACTTC. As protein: CASSLDHSGAGSYEQYF.

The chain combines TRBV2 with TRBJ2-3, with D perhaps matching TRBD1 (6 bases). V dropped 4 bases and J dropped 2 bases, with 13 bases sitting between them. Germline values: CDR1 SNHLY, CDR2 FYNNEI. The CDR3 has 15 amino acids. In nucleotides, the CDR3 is TGTGCCAGCAGTGTATACCGGGACATCACAGATACGCAGTATTTT. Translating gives CASSVYRDITDTQYF.

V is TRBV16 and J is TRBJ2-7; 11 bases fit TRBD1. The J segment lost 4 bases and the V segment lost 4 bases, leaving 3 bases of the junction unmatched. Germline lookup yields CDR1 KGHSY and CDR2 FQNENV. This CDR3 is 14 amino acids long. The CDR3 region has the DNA TGTGCCAGCAGCCTCGGACAGGGGGCTTACGAGCAGTACTTC. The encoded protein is CASSLGQGAYEQYF.